This T cell receptor (beta chain) derives from a study of T cells after yellow fever vaccination. In the study overall: Low-cell-number fractions underwent preparation using SMART-Seq v4 Ultra Low Input. General observations from the study: Subsequent to the booster, the majority of primary-vaccination clones reappeared (approximately 95% CD4, 80% to 90% CD8).

This clonotype was detected once. Its antigen is still unknown. CDR1 and CDR2 (germline): SGHNT, YYREEE (reference sequence). The length of the CDR3 is 17 residues. Unmatched junction bases numbered 12, after V lost 3 bases and J lost 2 bases. In TCRdb, the 5' RACE reads were re-called with MiXCR into one record per CDR3 protein. The table shows fewer than 350,000 distinct CDR3 sequences, with 4% to 5.5% occurring only once. The chain couples TRBV5-4 to TRBJ2-5, with 8 bases matching TRBD2. The source was PBMCs, collected 15 days after the yellow fever booster vaccination. This clonotype was sampled from a man younger than 35 who received the YFV17D yellow fever vaccine. The DNA of the CDR3 is TGTGCCAGCAGCTCCGCTGGGGCGCGGGGGGCTCAAGAGACCCAGTACTTC. Its protein is CASSSAGARGAQETQYF.